Below, 27 T cell receptor beta chains from the same sample are listed, as sequenced in a study of CD8+ T cells in alopecia areata (dated by TCRdb to between 2017 and 2018). The time point label on this specimen signifies: baseline before oral tofacitinib. Library preparation used the immunoSEQ multiplex PCR assay. RNA was extracted from all samples and reverse transcribed into cDNA, which served as template for TCR sequencing. As stored in TCRdb, this immuneACCESS dataset retains in-frame rearrangements with V and J assigned. A fraction of the clones does not appear; measured against another copy, unresolved V genes explain less than half of the discrepancy, and the remainder lacks a known reason. Recorded for this sample are 150,000 or so clones; 40% to 60% of them occurred a single time. The ten largest clones take up roughly a fifth of the sample. Sequences were derived from CD8+ T cells sorted from blood, sampled at week 0. These receptors all come from a human donor with alopecia areata.

This chain links TRBV11-2 with TRBJ2-2, with D maybe TRBD2 (5 bases). The CDR3 length is 16 residues. Germline CDR1 reads SGHAT; CDR2 reads FQNNGV. With 4 bases removed from V and 7 bases from J, the gap between germline ends came to 19 bases. CDR3 bases: TGTGCCAGCAGCTCCCCGGACTCTTCTACATACGGGGAGCTGTTTTTT. This gives the protein CASSSPDSSTYGELFF.

The V and J genes are TRBV6-5 and TRBJ1-1; 10 positions match TRBD1. The CDR3 runs 14 residues. After removal of 5 bases from V and 4 bases from J, the junction contained 4 bases not matched to a gene. Per germline, CDR1 MNHEY and CDR2 SVGAGI. DNA for the CDR3: TGTGCCAGCAGTAGGACAGGGGGTGGCACTGAAGCTTTCTTT. Its protein is CASSRTGGGTEAFF.

V gene TRBV9 combines with J gene TRBJ2-6; tentative D call: TRBD1 (6 bases). The V end lost 0 bases, the J end lost 4 bases, and 8 bases lay between the germline ends. Per germline, CDR1 SGDLS and CDR2 YYNGEE. CDR3 length: 15 amino acids. DNA of the CDR3: TGTGCCAGCAGCGTAGGGGGGCAAGGGGCCAACGTCCTGACTTTC. It yields the protein CASSVGGQGANVLTF.

The chain combines TRBV29-1 with TRBJ2-7; D is undetermined. The CDR3 has 14 residues. V gave up 5 bases and J gave up 4 bases, with 18 bases separating them. CDR1 and CDR2 (germline): SQVTM, ANQGSEA. In DNA, the CDR3 is TGCAGCGTTCGAGTGGAACCCGGAACTTACGAGCAGTACTTC. Amino acid sequence: CSVRVEPGTYEQYF.

V is TRBV29-1 and J is TRBJ2-1; the match to TRBD2 covers 7 bases. From germline, CDR1 is SQVTM and CDR2 ANQGSEA. Losses at the gene ends were 6 bases for V and 0 bases for J; bases not matched to a gene: 5. The CDR3 is made up of 14 amino acids. This CDR3 reads CSVLGTISYNEQFF. CDR3 in DNA: TGCAGCGTCCTGGGGACTATCTCCTACAATGAGCAGTTCTTC.

This clone was seen just once. The rearrangement joins TRBV30 to TRBJ2-3; D gene ambiguous. Trimming left V 4 bases short and J 4 bases short, with 3 bases between. There are 10 residues in the CDR3. CDR1 and CDR2 from the germline V gene are GTSNPN and SVGIG (reference sequence). CDR3 DNA: TGTGCCTGGACCGCAGATACGCAGTATTTT. Protein: CAWTADTQYF. Supplemented by reference TRBV30 and TRBJ2-3, the full variable domain reads SQTIHQWPATLVQPVGSPLSLECTVEGTSNPNLYWYRQAAGRGLQLLFYSVGIGQISSEVPQNLSASRPQDRQFILSSKKLLLSDSGFYLCAWTADTQYFGPGTRLTVL.

This clone was seen a few times. This chain joins TRBV29-1 and TRBJ2-2; TRBD1 or TRBD2 may be the D gene (6 bases each). Germline V gene sequence: CDR1 SQVTM, CDR2 ANQGSEA. V was shortened by 7 bases and J by 5 bases, with 20 bases between the two germline ends. This CDR3 contains 15 residues. This CDR3 is CSALWTGGETGELFF. The CDR3 DNA sequence: TGCAGCGCCCTGTGGACCGGGGGCGAGACCGGGGAGCTGTTTTTT.

As to this clone: The same CDR3 is also encoded by other DNA sequences in this sample. The rearrangement links TRBV4-3 to TRBJ2-3, with D possibly being TRBD1 (6 bases). V was cut by 1 base and J by 3 bases, with 8 bases left in between. This CDR3 comprises 14 residues. Germline CDR1 reads LGHNA; CDR2 reads YSLEER. The CDR3 is CASSQGGGTDTQYF. The CDR3 coding sequence is TGCGCCAGCAGCCAAGGAGGGGGAACAGATACGCAGTATTTT.

In this sample, this clone turned up a few times. The chain recombines TRBV29-1 with TRBJ2-3; TRBD1 matches at 12 bases. The ends lost 2 bases at V and 5 bases at J; junction bases unmatched: 5. The germline gives CDR1 SQVTM, CDR2 ANQGSEA. CDR3 size: 15 residues. Here the CDR3 DNA reads TGCAGCGTTGAAACGGGACAGGGGGCAGGAGATACGCAGTATTTT. It translates to CSVETGQGAGDTQYF.

V gene TRBV30 combines with J gene TRBJ1-5; D gene unclear. Germline lookup yields CDR1 GTSNPN and CDR2 SVGIG (reference sequence). V gave up 0 bases and J gave up 1 base, with 10 bases separating them. The CDR3 runs 15 residues. CDR3 residues: CAWSVHGGSNQPQHF. The CDR3 DNA reads as TGTGCCTGGAGTGTACACGGTGGGAGCAATCAGCCCCAGCATTTT.

This clone was counted a few times. This chain uses TRBV25-1 with TRBJ1-1, with 7 bases aligning to TRBD1. Per germline, CDR1 MGHDK and CDR2 SYGVNS. V shed 6 bases and J 4 bases; nucleotides not matched to a gene: 2. The CDR3 consists of 12 residues. The chain's CDR3 is CASRTGSTEAFF. The CDR3 nucleotides are TGTGCCAGCAGGACAGGGAGCACTGAAGCTTTCTTT.

The chain recombines TRBV14 with TRBJ2-7; maybe TRBD1 (5 bases). V was trimmed by 1 base and J by 4 bases, leaving 8 bases between them. This CDR3 comprises 13 residues. CDR1 is SGHDN, CDR2 FVKESK, per germline. CDR3 amino acids: CASSQADSYEQYF. DNA of the CDR3: TGTGCCAGCAGCCAAGCAGACAGTTACGAGCAGTACTTC.

The chain uses TRBV13 and TRBJ2-7; D may be TRBD1 (5 bases). Germline CDR1 PRHDT, CDR2 FYEKMQ (reference sequence). This CDR3 is 16 amino acids long. The ends were cut back, 5 bases at V and 0 bases at J, with 17 bases in the middle. Written as DNA, the CDR3 is TGTGCCAGCAGCCCGTCGAACAGGCCCACCTCCTACGAGCAGTACTTC. Residues: CASSPSNRPTSYEQYF.

This clone was found a few times. The chain links TRBV29-1 to TRBJ2-3; D is perhaps TRBD1 or TRBD2 (6 bases each). Germline-derived CDR1 and CDR2 are SQVTM and ANQGSEA. Between the trimmed V and J ends, which lost 8 bases and 0 bases, there was a span of 15 bases. CDR3 length: 14 amino acids. CDR3 loop: CSCLSGASTDTQYF. The CDR3 DNA reads as TGCAGCTGTCTTTCGGGGGCTAGCACAGATACGCAGTATTTT.

The V and J genes are TRBV11-2 and TRBJ2-3, with D maybe TRBD2 (7 bases). From germline, CDR1 is SGHAT and CDR2 FQNNGV. V dropped 1 base and J dropped 2 bases, with 10 bases sitting between them. This CDR3 spans 15 amino acids. The CDR3 protein is CASSLVGGATDTQYF. DNA for the CDR3: TGTGCCAGCAGCTTAGTAGGGGGGGCCACAGATACGCAGTATTTT.

In this sample, this clone turned up a few times. The CDR3 DNA reads as TGTGCCTGGAGCCCAGAGGTCGTGGGCAATCAGCCCCAGCATTTT. Translated: CAWSPEVVGNQPQHF. The chain combines TRBV30 with TRBJ1-5; D gene unclear. Germline lookup yields CDR1 GTSNPN and CDR2 SVGIG (reference sequence). V lost 3 bases to trimming and J lost 2 bases, with 14 bases between them. There are 15 residues in the CDR3.

The chain carries TRBV9 and TRBJ1-6; 10 bases align to TRBD1. V was pared by 0 bases and J by 13 bases, with 4 bases of the junction left unmatched. This CDR3 spans 14 amino acids. Germline lookup yields CDR1 SGDLS and CDR2 YYNGEE. This chain's CDR3 is CASSVGDRGSPLHF. The CDR3 DNA sequence: TGTGCCAGCAGCGTAGGGGACAGGGGATCCCCCCTCCACTTT.

J is TRBJ1-2 and V is TRBV4-3; the D is unclear. The germline V and J ends were trimmed by 0 bases and 6 bases, with 8 bases remaining between them. The germline CDR1 and CDR2 sequences are LGHNA and YSLEER. The CDR3 is 13 residues long. CDR3 in amino acids: CASSQDEGDGYTF. CDR3 sequence (DNA): TGCGCCAGCAGCCAAGATGAGGGAGATGGCTACACCTTC.

The chain joins TRBV7-9 to TRBJ2-7, with D perhaps matching TRBD1 (6 bases). This CDR3 is built from 13 residues. Trimming shortened V by 2 bases and J by 7 bases, and 12 bases separated the two germline ends. Germline V gene data show CDR1 as SEHNR and CDR2 as FQNEAQ (reference sequence). The CDR3 DNA reads as TGTGCCAGCAGCTTATCAGGGGCGTATGAGCAGTACTTC. This translates into CASSLSGAYEQYF.

V usage is TRBV27 and J usage is TRBJ2-7, with 9 bases that match TRBD1. The CDR3 runs 14 residues. Germline CDR1 MNHEY, CDR2 SMNVEV (reference sequence). Trimming cost V 3 bases and J 4 bases; bases outside gene matches: 4. In nucleotides, the CDR3 is TGTGCCAGCAGTTTCGGGACAGGGTTTTACGAGCAGTACTTC. It codes for CASSFGTGFYEQYF.

The rearrangement joins TRBV29-1 to TRBJ2-3; 14 bases line up with TRBD2. In germline, CDR1 is SQVTM, CDR2 ANQGSEA. The CDR3 length is 15 residues. The ends lost 6 bases at V and 4 bases at J; junction bases unmatched: 6. Here the CDR3 DNA reads TGCAGCGTCACCGGACTAGCGGGGGGTTCAGATACGCAGTATTTT. Its protein product is CSVTGLAGGSDTQYF.

The rearrangement links TRBV27 to TRBJ1-4; D remains unclear. The CDR3 contains 14 residues. The germline CDR1 and CDR2 sequences are MNHEY and SMNVEV (reference sequence). Trimming shortened V by 9 bases and J by 5 bases, and 16 bases separated the two germline ends. The CDR3 coding sequence is TGTGCCAGTAGAGGGAGTGCAGAGAATGAAAAACTGTTTTTT. It yields the protein CASRGSAENEKLFF.

V usage is TRBV4-3 and J usage is TRBJ1-2, with no clear D. Trimming left V 0 bases short and J 4 bases short, with 12 bases between. This CDR3 has 15 residues. CDR1 is LGHNA, CDR2 YSLEER, per germline. DNA for the CDR3: TGCGCCAGCAGCCAAGATCGGTCCCACCCCTATGGCTACACCTTC. Translated: CASSQDRSHPYGYTF.

In this sample, this clone turned up a few times. The gene calls are TRBV7-9 and TRBJ2-7; D not resolved. Germline V lookup: CDR1 SEHNR, CDR2 FQNEAQ (reference sequence). The V end was cut by 1 base, the J end by 7 bases, with 8 bases between. This CDR3 is 12 amino acids long. CDR3 nucleotide sequence: TGTGCCAGCAGCTTAGAACACGGGGAGCAGTACTTC. It is translated as CASSLEHGEQYF.

The chain has TRBV2 and TRBJ2-6, with TRBD1 as a possible D gene (6 bases). Per germline, CDR1 SNHLY and CDR2 FYNNEI. Trimming took 3 bases from V and 3 from J, leaving 6 bases between them. This CDR3 is 14 amino acids long. The CDR3 DNA is TGTGCCAGCAGTGAGACAGGTGGGGCCAACGTCCTGACTTTC. Protein: CASSETGGANVLTF.

The chain recombines TRBV2 with TRBJ2-3, with D possibly being TRBD1 (5 bases). Germline lookup yields CDR1 SNHLY and CDR2 FYNNEI. This CDR3 has 15 residues. V dropped 7 bases and J dropped 0 bases, with 14 bases sitting between them. The DNA for the CDR3 is TGTGCCAGCATAATGGGCAGGGCGAGCACAGATACGCAGTATTTT. Translation: CASIMGRASTDTQYF.

With respect to this clone: This CDR3 is also generated by other DNA sequences in the sample. J is TRBJ2-7 and V is TRBV4-3; the D gene is possibly TRBD1 (5 bases). The V end lost 3 bases, the J end lost 2 bases, and 11 bases lay between the germline ends. The germline CDR1 and CDR2 sequences are LGHNA and YSLEER. CDR3 size: 14 residues. CDR3 region: CASSQDTGTYEQYF. DNA for the CDR3: TGCGCCAGCAGCCAGGATACAGGAACCTACGAGCAGTACTTC.